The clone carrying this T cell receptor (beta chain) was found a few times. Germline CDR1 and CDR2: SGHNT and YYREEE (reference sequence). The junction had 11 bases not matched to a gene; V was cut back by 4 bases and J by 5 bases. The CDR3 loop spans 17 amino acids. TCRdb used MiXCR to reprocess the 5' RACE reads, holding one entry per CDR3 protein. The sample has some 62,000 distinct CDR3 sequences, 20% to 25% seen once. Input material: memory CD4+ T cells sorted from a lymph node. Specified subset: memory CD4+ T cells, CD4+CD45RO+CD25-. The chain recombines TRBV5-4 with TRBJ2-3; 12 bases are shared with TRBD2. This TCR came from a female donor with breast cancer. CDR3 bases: TGTGCCAGCAGCACCCGCGCTCTAGCGGGAGGGGTAGATACGCAGTATTTT. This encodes CASSTRALAGGVDTQYF.